These 6 T cell receptor beta chains were all obtained from the same sample, sequenced in a study of chronic HIV infection and antiretroviral therapy. TCRdb re-called the 5' RACE reads with MiXCR, one entry per CDR3 protein. The repertoire holds over 40,000 distinct CDR3 sequences, about 20% seen once, with approximately 2.8% in the top ten. The sequencing sample was made of peripheral blood. The origin of the receptors is an adult who had HIV and had not received antiretroviral therapy, or was an uninfected healthy control (not recorded which).

The rearrangement links TRBV28 to TRBJ2-1, with 10 bases matching TRBD2. The CDR3 runs to 14 residues. Germline V gene lookup returns CDR1 MDHEN and CDR2 SYDVKM. V shed 5 bases, J shed 5 bases, and the junction held 3 bases outside the gene matches. The CDR3 reads CASSLAGADNEQFF. The CDR3 coding sequence is TGTGCCAGCAGTCTAGCGGGAGCTGACAATGAGCAGTTCTTC.

The table lists this clonotype with a few counts. The chain is built from TRBV4-1 and TRBJ2-7; D is uncertain. The CDR3 is 14 residues long. Germline CDR1 reads MGHRA; CDR2 reads YSYEKL. Trimming took 3 bases from V and 5 from J, leaving 14 bases between them. The CDR3 nucleotides are TGCGCCAGCAGCCAGGTTAGAGCTAGTAACGAGCAGTACTTC. Protein sequence: CASSQVRASNEQYF.

This clonotype has just a few counts. V is TRBV20-1 and J is TRBJ2-3; 10 bases match TRBD2. V lost 0 bases and J lost 4; bases outside the gene matches: 4. Germline V gives CDR1 DFQATT, CDR2 SNEGSKA (reference sequence). This CDR3 has 15 amino acids. The CDR3 region is CSAREAGGPPDTQYF. As DNA, the CDR3 is TGCAGTGCTAGAGAAGCGGGAGGGCCCCCAGATACGCAGTATTTT.

V is TRBV28 and J is TRBJ2-7; possibly TRBD1 for D (6 bases). The germline V gene has CDR1 MDHEN and CDR2 SYDVKM. Trimming left V 6 bases short and J 0 bases short, with 9 bases between. The CDR3 is 13 amino acids. CDR3 residues: CASSLDSSYEQYF. CDR3 bases: TGTGCCAGCAGCTTGGACAGCTCCTACGAGCAGTACTTC.

This clonotype was seen a handful of times. The chain has TRBV28 and TRBJ2-7; TRBD1 agrees at 10 bases. The CDR3 length is 14 residues. J was trimmed by 6 bases and V by 2 bases; bases with no gene match: 4. Germline lookup yields CDR1 MDHEN and CDR2 SYDVKM. This CDR3 is CASSLSGTGAEQYF. The DNA for the CDR3 is TGTGCCAGCAGTTTAAGCGGGACAGGGGCCGAGCAGTACTTC.

The gene calls are TRBV11-2 and TRBJ1-5; D uncertain. Germline V gene sequence: CDR1 SGHAT, CDR2 FQNNGV. The CDR3 has 13 residues. Trimming removed 2 bases from V and 7 bases from J, with 9 bases in between. CDR3 protein: CASSLNDEQPQHF. The DNA for the CDR3 is TGTGCCAGCAGCTTAAACGACGAACAGCCCCAGCATTTT.